The source of this T cell receptor (beta chain) is a study of identical twins. Study-wide results and limits: Cord blood beta clonotypes present at high abundance carried fewer insertions; no such pattern appeared in memory repertoires.

V was shortened by 2 bases and J by 7 bases, with 20 bases between the two germline ends. Germline loops: CDR1 MNHNY, CDR2 SVGAGI (reference sequence). The CDR3 has 16 amino acids. The authors used template switching to add a universal primer site and gave cDNA unique molecular identifiers. TCRdb recomputed calls from the 5' RACE reads with MiXCR, one row per CDR3 protein. The sample carries some 1,700,000 distinct CDR3 sequences, around 29% recorded once. Ten or more counts support this clonotype. Its antigen is undetermined. The chain employs TRBV6-6 and TRBJ2-5; D may be TRBD1 (6 bases). The TCR originated in a newborn girl in good health. The sample was cord blood. The CDR3 sequence is CASSYLRTEKTGTQYF. CDR3 nucleotide sequence: TGTGCCAGCAGTTACCTCAGGACAGAGAAGACGGGGACCCAGTACTTC.